The sample holds one count of the clone carrying this T cell receptor (beta chain). These data originate in a study of blood T cell repertoires in COVID-19. Study at large: There were acute and convalescent COVID-19 samples, and they came from the United States, Italy and Spain. PBMCs, B-cell-depleted T cells, or T cells were the source of the cDNA or gDNA that made up the material.

In the study's own analysis: It was from reference gene primer amplification that nucleated cell counts were estimated. Clones were sequenced by immunoSEQ multiplex PCR, and TCRdb holds only the in-frame ones, with some missing. That table furnishes V, J and clone size, whereas the DNA furnished D and trimming. Here the sample spans approximately 260,000 clones, about 87% being singletons. The CDR3 length is 15 residues. V dropped 4 bases and J dropped 8; count of bases not matched to a gene: 10. CDR1 is SGHDN, CDR2 FVKESK, per germline. The gene calls are TRBV14 and TRBJ1-2, with 10 bases lining up with TRBD1. The receptor was isolated from a human donor in a cohort sampled during active COVID-19. The specimen was peripheral blood. CDR3 coding DNA: TGTGCCAGCAGCCTTGTCCCCGGGACAGGGGTCGGCTACACCTTC. Translating gives CASSLVPGTGVGYTF. The whole variable domain, remainder taken from reference TRBV14 and TRBJ1-2, is EAGVTQFPSHSVIEKGQTVTLRCDPISGHDNLYWYRRVMGKEIKFLLHFVKESKQDESGMPNNRFLAERTGGTYSTLKVQPAELEDSGVYFCASSLVPGTGVGYTFGSGTRLTVV.